A single sample gave rise to the 27 T cell receptor beta chains below, sequenced in a study of blood T cell repertoires in COVID-19. Assay used: immunoSEQ multiplex PCR; TCRdb lists only in-frame clones, some missing. This table holds tens of thousands of clones, about 80% found once. The specimen was peripheral blood. These receptor sequences come from a man at least 80 years old with acute or convalescent COVID-19.

This sequence joins TRBV6-5 and TRBJ2-3; D is possibly TRBD2 (6 bases). The germline V gene has CDR1 MNHEY and CDR2 SVGAGI. The CDR3 sequence is 14 residues long. V dropped 4 bases and J dropped 2 bases, with 10 bases sitting between them. The CDR3 here is CASSSLAPTDTQYF. The CDR3 DNA is TGTGCCAGCAGTTCACTAGCCCCCACAGATACGCAGTATTTT.

This chain connects TRBV7-2 to TRBJ1-1, with D possibly being TRBD1 (5 bases). Trimming left V 6 bases short and J 3 bases short, with 14 bases between. The length of the CDR3 is 14 residues. Germline V CDR1 and CDR2: SGHTA, FQGNSA. The CDR3 protein is CASRRDRGDTEAFF. CDR3 sequence (DNA): TGTGCCAGCAGGCGGGACCGAGGCGACACTGAAGCTTTCTTT.

The chain uses TRBV12-3 or TRBV12-4 and TRBJ1-4; no clear D gene. The CDR3 runs to 12 residues. Trimming removed 3 bases from V and 8 bases from J, with 7 bases in between. The CDR3, as DNA: TGTGCCAGCAGTTTCCCACACGAAAAACTGTTTTTT. Translated: CASSFPHEKLFF.

The CDR3 DNA is TGTGCCAGCAGTACGGGACAGTCTTGGAGCTACACCTTC. Translating it yields CASSTGQSWSYTF. This chain uses TRBV12-3 or TRBV12-4 with TRBJ1-2; 7 nucleotides line up with TRBD1. The CDR3 is made up of 13 amino acids. With 5 bases clipped from V and 9 bases from J, the junction kept 9 bases outside the gene matches.

The gene calls are TRBV7-2 and TRBJ1-5; a possible D gene is TRBD1 (5 bases). Germline V gene lookup returns CDR1 SGHTA and CDR2 FQGNSA. The V end lost 0 bases, the J end lost 5 bases, and 14 bases lay between the germline ends. The CDR3 sequence is 16 residues long. For the CDR3, the DNA is TGTGCCAGCAGCTTAGCCCGTGGGGGGGGAGATCAGCCCCAGCATTTT. Protein product: CASSLARGGGDQPQHF.

The gene calls are TRBV5-1 and TRBJ2-1; 10 nucleotides line up with TRBD1. Germline V gene data show CDR1 as SGHRS and CDR2 as YFSETQ. The junction had 9 bases not matched to a gene; V was cut back by 4 bases and J by 5 bases. The CDR3 sequence is 16 residues long. DNA for the CDR3: TGCGCCAGCAGCGGGGAGGACAGGGGGTGGAACAATGAGCAGTTCTTC. Translated: CASSGEDRGWNNEQFF.

The genes are TRBV27 and TRBJ1-5; D possibly corresponds to TRBD1 (6 bases). V lost 5 bases and J 0 bases, leaving 14 bases between the germline ends. The germline CDR1 and CDR2 sequences are MNHEY and SMNVEV (reference sequence). This CDR3 is 16 amino acids long. The CDR3 nucleotides read TGTGCCAGCAGTCCCCACAGGGAATATAGCAATCAGCCCCAGCATTTT. It is translated as CASSPHREYSNQPQHF.

This chain joins TRBV6-2 or TRBV6-3 and TRBJ1-4, with 7 bases lining up with TRBD1. The germline CDR1 and CDR2 sequences are MNHEY and SVGEGT. This CDR3 region has 13 residues. V trimming: 4 bases; J trimming: 6 bases; junction bases outside the gene matches: 2. The CDR3 region has the DNA TGTGCCAGCAGTTTCGACAGGGATGAAAAACTGTTTTTT. It is translated as CASSFDRDEKLFF.

This clone was seen a few times. The chain has TRBV7-6 and TRBJ1-3, with unresolved D. This CDR3 region has 18 residues. The V gene's germline CDR1 is SGHVS and CDR2 FNYEAQ. Trimming cost V 2 bases and J 4 bases, with 21 bases left between them. CDR3: CASSLFSIPSESGNTIYF. CDR3 coding DNA: TGTGCCAGCAGCTTATTTTCAATCCCATCAGAATCGGGAAACACCATATATTTT.

With respect to this clone: Other DNA sequences within the sample encode an identical CDR3. The chain employs TRBV5-1 and TRBJ2-2; D gene ambiguous. CDR1 is SGHRS, CDR2 YFSETQ, per germline. There are 14 residues in the CDR3. The ends were cut back, 2 bases at V and 2 bases at J, with 7 bases in the middle. CDR3 DNA: TGCGCCAGCAGCTTAGTGGCTAACACCGGGGAGCTGTTTTTT. The encoded protein is CASSLVANTGELFF.

This clone was observed a single time. This chain joins TRBV10-1 and TRBJ2-1; possible D gene TRBD2, 6 bases. V was clipped by 3 bases and J by 6 bases, with 18 bases between them. Germline loops: CDR1 WNHNN, CDR2 SYGVQD (reference sequence). The length of the CDR3 is 16 residues. CDR3 coding DNA: TGCGCCAGCAGTGACAACACCGGGACTCCCTTCAATGAGCAGTTCTTC. Encoded protein: CASSDNTGTPFNEQFF.

A single count supports this clone. V and J are TRBV6-5 and TRBJ1-5; D unclear. The V and J ends lost 6 bases and 0 bases respectively, with 6 bases between them. The CDR3 sequence is 13 residues long. Per the germline V gene, CDR1 is MNHEY and CDR2 is SVGAGI. The CDR3 DNA reads TGTGCCAGCAGCATCAATAGCAATCAGCCCCAGCATTTT. Amino acid sequence: CASSINSNQPQHF.

The J gene is TRBJ1-2, the V gene TRBV4-3; D remains unclear. CDR3 size: 15 residues. Trimming left V 7 bases short and J 4 bases short, with 19 bases between. CDR1 LGHNA and CDR2 YSLEER come from the germline V gene. As DNA, the CDR3 is TGCGCCAGCAACCCCAAAGAGGGAGAGAGCTATGGCTACACCTTC. Its protein product is CASNPKEGESYGYTF.

V is TRBV29-1 and J is TRBJ1-4; 9 nucleotides align to TRBD1. CDR3 length: 15 residues. CDR1 and CDR2 (germline): SQVTM, ANQGSEA. V was pared by 6 bases and J by 4 bases, with 9 bases of the junction left unmatched. The CDR3 DNA reads TGCAGCGTAGTGTCACCGGGACAGGGTAATGAAAAACTGTTTTTT. Translating it yields CSVVSPGQGNEKLFF.

The genes are TRBV7-9 and TRBJ1-4; no clear D. The CDR3 is 12 amino acids. The germline V and J ends were trimmed by 4 bases and 8 bases, with 8 bases remaining between them. Germline lookup yields CDR1 SEHNR and CDR2 FQNEAQ (reference sequence). Here the CDR3 reads CASSSSGEKLFF. In DNA, the CDR3 is TGTGCCAGCAGCTCATCTGGCGAAAAACTGTTTTTT.

J is TRBJ2-3 and V is TRBV5-4; TRBD2 agrees at 10 bases. Looked up from germline, CDR1 is SGHNT and CDR2 is YYREEE (reference sequence). V gave up 3 bases and J gave up 5 bases; unmatched junction bases: 15. The CDR3 consists of 18 residues. This CDR3 reads CASSSGGTSGVFIDTQYF. The CDR3 bases are TGTGCCAGCAGCTCCGGAGGTACTAGCGGGGTATTTATAGATACGCAGTATTTT.

This clone was detected only a few times. The V and J genes are TRBV2 and TRBJ2-1, with D unclear. This CDR3 is 14 amino acids long. V shed 6 bases and J shed 9 bases, with 18 bases lying between them. Germline loops: CDR1 SNHLY, CDR2 FYNNEI. CDR3 sequence: CASSLTEQSTEQFF. The CDR3, as DNA: TGTGCCAGCAGCCTCACCGAACAGTCAACTGAGCAGTTCTTC.

The chain has TRBV6-5 and TRBJ2-7, with D perhaps matching TRBD2 (5 bases). Trimming left V 0 bases short and J 2 bases short, with 11 bases between. Germline CDR1 and CDR2: MNHEY and SVGAGI. The CDR3 is 15 residues long. The CDR3 region is CASSYSRTLPYEQYF. Written as DNA, the CDR3 is TGTGCCAGCAGTTACTCGAGGACTCTACCCTACGAGCAGTACTTC.

The CDR3 bases are TGTGCCATCAGTGAAACAGGGGGCAGCAATCAGCCCCAGCATTTT. Translation: CAISETGGSNQPQHF. V is TRBV10-3 and J is TRBJ1-5; 9 bases align to TRBD1. CDR3 size: 15 residues. Germline assignment: CDR1 ENHRY and CDR2 SYGVKD. With V trimmed by 3 bases and J by 1 base, 1 base remained unmatched.

This chain uses TRBV24-1 with TRBJ2-5, with TRBD2 matching 8 bases. V shed 5 bases and J 2 bases; nucleotides not matched to a gene: 9. The CDR3 consists of 16 residues. Germline V gene lookup returns CDR1 KGHDR and CDR2 SFDVKD. CDR3 sequence (DNA): TGTGCCACCAGTGGGGAGCAGCGGGGGTTACAAGAGACCCAGTACTTC. As protein: CATSGEQRGLQETQYF.

This chain joins TRBV15 and TRBJ1-1; no clear D gene. The CDR3 totals 16 residues. The ends were cut back, 0 bases at V and 1 base at J, with 12 bases in the middle. Germline V gene sequence: CDR1 LNHNV, CDR2 YYDKDF (reference sequence). CDR3 DNA: TGTGCCACCAGCAGAGAATTGGCAGGTTCGAACACTGAAGCTTTCTTT. It encodes CATSRELAGSNTEAFF.

The gene calls are TRBV4-3 and TRBJ2-7; no clear D gene. This CDR3 spans 15 amino acids. Per the germline V gene, CDR1 is LGHNA and CDR2 is YSLEER. Trimming shortened V by 1 base and J by 6 bases, and 16 bases separated the two germline ends. This chain's CDR3 is CASSQGHGAVTEQYF. The DNA of the CDR3 is TGCGCCAGCAGCCAAGGACACGGCGCTGTGACCGAGCAGTACTTC.

The chain couples TRBV19 to TRBJ1-4; 11 bases line up with TRBD1. V was pared by 6 bases and J by 10 bases, with 7 bases of the junction left unmatched. This CDR3 spans 14 amino acids. Per the germline V gene, CDR1 is LNHDA and CDR2 is SQIVND (reference sequence). The CDR3 DNA reads as TGTGCCAGTAGGGACAGGGGGCGCGAAGGAAAACTGTTTTTT. Its protein product is CASRDRGREGKLFF.

The chain links TRBV18 to TRBJ1-2; D call uncertain. V was trimmed by 2 bases and J by 5 bases, leaving 6 bases between them. The germline CDR1 and CDR2 sequences are KGHSH and LQKENI. This CDR3 is 12 amino acids long. DNA for the CDR3: TGTGCCAGCTCACCAGTGGAGTATGGCTACACCTTC. It specifies CASSPVEYGYTF.

The chain combines TRBV18 with TRBJ1-1; 8 bases map to TRBD1. Trimming at V came to 3 bases and at J to 1 base, leaving 4 bases not matched to a gene. CDR3 length equals 15 residues. Germline assignment: CDR1 KGHSH and CDR2 LQKENI. CDR3 nucleotide sequence: TGTGCCAGCTCACCTTTGACAGGGGCGAACACTGAAGCTTTCTTT. Translation gives CASSPLTGANTEAFF.

V usage is TRBV27 and J usage is TRBJ2-2; 8 bases align to TRBD1. After removal of 1 base from V and 4 bases from J, the junction contained 5 bases not matched to a gene. The CDR3 contains 16 residues. CDR1 is MNHEY and CDR2 is SMNVEV in the germline V gene (reference sequence). The CDR3 nucleotides read TGTGCCAGCAGTTTATTCGGGACAGGCAGCACCGGGGAGCTGTTTTTT. Its protein is CASSLFGTGSTGELFF.

A single count supports this clone. The chain links TRBV5-1 to TRBJ1-2; D ambiguous. There are 15 residues in the CDR3. Germline V lookup: CDR1 SGHRS, CDR2 YFSETQ. V was cut by 1 base and J by 4 bases, with 14 bases left in between. CDR3 nucleotides: TGCGCCAGCAGCTTGACGGCCGACTTCCTCTATGGCTACACCTTC. Encoded protein: CASSLTADFLYGYTF. Using reference TRBV5-1 and TRBJ1-2 for the parts outside the CDR3, the full variable domain is KAGVTQTPRYLIKTRGQQVTLSCSPISGHRSVSWYQQTPGQGLQFLFEYFSETQRNKGNFPGRFSGRQFSNSRSEMNVSTLELGDSALYLCASSLTADFLYGYTFGSGTRLTVV.